The 9 T cell receptor beta chains listed next were all sequenced from one sample in a study of CD8 T cells in Susac syndrome. The authors reverse transcribed about 0.5 to 1 ug RNA with random hexamers. Via MiXCR, TCRdb re-called the immunoSEQ multiplex PCR reads, giving one row per CDR3 protein. The table lists some 130,000 distinct CDR3 sequences, roughly 94% of them singletons. Sequenced sample: CD8+ T cells from PBMCs. The receptors derive from a human donor with Susac syndrome.

V usage is TRBV9 and J usage is TRBJ2-1; D assignment may be TRBD1 or TRBD2 (6 bases each). Trimming removed 8 bases at V and 9 bases at J, with 18 bases between. CDR1 is SGDLS, CDR2 YYNGEE, per germline. The CDR3 has 13 residues. The CDR3 nucleotides read TGTGCCAGTGGCCTAGGGGGGAACGGTGAGCAGTTCTTC. Protein product: CASGLGGNGEQFF. Full variable domain (missing parts from reference TRBV9 and TRBJ2-1): DSGVTQTPKHLITATGQRVTLRCSPRSGDLSVYWYQQSLDQGLQFLIQYYNGEERAKGNILERFSAQQFPDLHSELNLSSLELGDSALYFCASGLGGNGEQFFGPGTRLTVL.

The chain employs TRBV28 and TRBJ2-1, with 11 bases aligning to TRBD2. Germline V gene sequence: CDR1 MDHEN, CDR2 SYDVKM. The CDR3 length is 18 residues. Germline trimming cut 7 bases from V and 4 bases from J; bases unmatched to any gene: 15. The CDR3 here is CASTVPTTGTSGYNEQFF. DNA for the CDR3: TGTGCCAGCACCGTTCCCACGACCGGGACTAGCGGATACAATGAGCAGTTCTTC.

The chain links TRBV9 to TRBJ2-7, with D uncertain. Germline loops: CDR1 SGDLS, CDR2 YYNGEE. The CDR3 covers 14 residues. V was shortened by 0 bases and J by 0 bases, with 7 bases between the two germline ends. CDR3 nucleotide sequence: TGTGCCAGCAGCGTAGAGGCTAGCTCCTACGAGCAGTACTTC. This sequence encodes CASSVEASSYEQYF.

In its sample, this clonotype was seen once. The chain couples TRBV19 to TRBJ1-5; D possibly corresponds to TRBD1 (6 bases). Between the trimmed V and J ends, which lost 10 bases and 0 bases, there was a span of 13 bases. This CDR3 spans 14 amino acids. Germline values: CDR1 LNHDA, CDR2 SQIVND (reference sequence). The DNA for the CDR3 is TGTGCCACCGCAGGGGTCATTAGCAATCAGCCCCAGCATTTT. This translates into CATAGVISNQPQHF.

This clonotype was counted between two and nine times. The DNA of the CDR3 is TGTGCCAGCAGCTTAGGGGACGATGAGCAGTTCTTC. This gives the protein CASSLGDDEQFF. The chain is built from TRBV11-3 and TRBJ2-1; D might be TRBD1 or TRBD2, each matching 5 bases. Trimming pared 1 base from V and 8 bases from J, leaving 6 bases between. The CDR3 has 12 amino acids. Germline CDR1 and CDR2: SGHNT and YENEEA.

J is TRBJ2-3 and V is TRBV24-1, with a tentative D call TRBD1 (5 bases). This CDR3 is built from 14 residues. V was cut by 10 bases and J by 2 bases, with 15 bases left in between. Per the germline V gene, CDR1 is KGHDR and CDR2 is SFDVKD. CDR3 loop: CATKEAGNTDTQYF. For the CDR3, the DNA is TGTGCCACTAAAGAGGCAGGGAACACAGATACGCAGTATTTT.

The genes are TRBV29-1 and TRBJ1-2; perhaps TRBD1 as D (5 bases). This CDR3 has 11 amino acids. Trimming removed 6 bases at V and 7 bases at J, with 12 bases between. CDR1 SQVTM and CDR2 ANQGSEA come from the germline V gene. The CDR3 DNA sequence: TGCAGCGTCTCCGGGACTCCTGGCTACACCTTC. Translating it yields CSVSGTPGYTF.

The rearrangement links TRBV4-2 to TRBJ2-7; D gene unclear. Germline-derived CDR1 and CDR2 are LGHNA and YNFKEQ. The ends were cut back, 0 bases at V and 6 bases at J, with 6 bases in the middle. The CDR3 length is 12 residues. The CDR3 sequence is CASSQENGEQYF. The CDR3 region has the DNA TGTGCCAGCAGCCAAGAGAACGGCGAGCAGTACTTC.

The chain recombines TRBV3-1 with TRBJ2-7; 7 bases agree with TRBD1. Germline trimming cut 5 bases from V and 4 bases from J; bases unmatched to any gene: 8. This CDR3 comprises 14 residues. The V gene's germline CDR1 is LGHDT and CDR2 YNNKEL (reference sequence). The CDR3 sequence is CASSEGTGVYEQYF. The CDR3 DNA sequence: TGTGCCAGCAGCGAAGGAACAGGGGTTTACGAGCAGTACTTC.